These T cell receptor beta chains were read from a single sample in a study of immune cell composition in non-small cell lung cancer. Sequenced by immunoSEQ multiplex PCR; TCRdb stores in-frame clones only, minus some. The data show several thousand clones, with 82% seen just once and around 9% held by the top ten. Sequencing was done on a sample of non-adjacent lung tissue. These receptors were collected from a human donor with non-small cell lung cancer. CDR3s include the opening cysteine and the closing phenylalanine or tryptophan. The D gene is left open where the match is weak. Size is omitted from some rows. Given values are once, few, many or a class for expanded clones.

j_call: TRBJ1-6; clone_size: .; v_call: TRBV25-1; d_call: TRBD1; cdr3_aa: CASSPPRTGGNSPLHF; cdr3_nt: TGTGCCAGCAGTCCCCCCCGGACAGGGGGGAATTCACCCCTCCACTTT
j_call: TRBJ2-1; clone_size: few; v_call: TRBV14; d_call: TRBD1; cdr3_aa: CASSLTGQGFDEQFF; cdr3_nt: TGTGCCAGCAGCCTCACGGGACAGGGGTTTGATGAGCAGTTCTTC
j_call: TRBJ2-1; clone_size: .; v_call: TRBV27; d_call: TRBD1; cdr3_aa: CARSKAQGAPNEQFF; cdr3_nt: TGTGCCAGGTCCAAAGCACAGGGGGCGCCTAATGAGCAGTTCTTC
j_call: TRBJ2-2; clone_size: .; v_call: TRBV4-3; d_call: TRBD2; cdr3_aa: CASSQVASGRAEVFF; cdr3_nt: TGCGCCAGCAGCCAAGTGGCTAGCGGGAGGGCCGAGGTGTTTTTT
j_call: TRBJ1-5; clone_size: .; v_call: TRBV7-2; d_call: .; cdr3_aa: CASSPEAAVSNQPQHF; cdr3_nt: TGTGCCAGCAGCCCAGAGGCAGCCGTTAGCAATCAGCCCCAGCATTTT
j_call: TRBJ2-7; clone_size: .; v_call: TRBV7-9; d_call: TRBD2; cdr3_aa: CASSSLAGGYEQYF; cdr3_nt: TGTGCCAGCAGCTCCCTAGCGGGGGGCTACGAGCAGTACTTC
j_call: TRBJ1-2; clone_size: once; v_call: TRBV28; d_call: TRBD1; cdr3_aa: CASTSRGTGELYGYTF; cdr3_nt: TGTGCCAGCACCAGTAGAGGGACAGGGGAACTCTATGGCTACACCTTC
j_call: TRBJ1-1; clone_size: .; v_call: TRBV6-1; d_call: .; cdr3_aa: CASSIREMNTEAFF; cdr3_nt: TGTGCCAGCAGTATCAGGGAAATGAACACTGAAGCTTTCTTT
j_call: TRBJ2-2; clone_size: .; v_call: TRBV2; d_call: TRBD2; cdr3_aa: CASSGSLAGATGELFF; cdr3_nt: TGTGCCAGCAGTGGAAGTCTAGCGGGGGCCACCGGGGAGCTGTTTTTT
j_call: TRBJ1-1; clone_size: .; v_call: TRBV4-1; d_call: TRBD1; cdr3_aa: CASSPPDRPEAFF; cdr3_nt: TGCGCCAGCAGCCCACCGGACAGGCCTGAAGCTTTCTTT
j_call: TRBJ2-5; clone_size: .; v_call: TRBV11-2; d_call: TRBD1; cdr3_aa: CASSQFRGLQETQYF; cdr3_nt: TGTGCCAGCAGCCAATTCAGGGGGCTTCAAGAGACCCAGTACTTC
j_call: TRBJ2-1; clone_size: few; v_call: TRBV27; d_call: TRBD2; cdr3_aa: CASGSFFLRGGPRNNEQFF; cdr3_nt: TGTGCCAGCGGCTCCTTTTTTTTGCGGGGGGGCCCAAGAAACAATGAGCAGTTCTTC
j_call: TRBJ2-1; clone_size: .; v_call: TRBV4-1; d_call: .; cdr3_aa: CASSQDVGTFEEQFF; cdr3_nt: TGCGCCAGCAGCCAAGATGTGGGCACGTTCGAGGAGCAGTTCTTC
j_call: TRBJ2-3; clone_size: once; v_call: TRBV5-1; d_call: TRBD2; cdr3_aa: CASSLWAGEYTDTQYF; cdr3_nt: TGCGCCAGCAGCTTATGGGCGGGGGAATACACAGATACGCAGTATTTT
j_call: TRBJ1-2; clone_size: few; v_call: TRBV4-2; d_call: .; cdr3_aa: CASSHRDTNPKGYTF; cdr3_nt: TGTGCCAGCAGCCATCGGGACACCAACCCCAAGGGCTACACCTTC
j_call: TRBJ2-5; clone_size: once; v_call: TRBV5-6; d_call: .; cdr3_aa: CASSYTGEADQETQYF; cdr3_nt: TGTGCCAGCAGCTACACAGGGGAGGCAGACCAAGAGACCCAGTACTTC
j_call: TRBJ1-2; clone_size: .; v_call: TRBV29-1; d_call: TRBD1; cdr3_aa: CSVEDQGGGYTF; cdr3_nt: TGCAGCGTTGAAGATCAGGGGGGTGGCTACACCTTC
j_call: TRBJ2-1; clone_size: .; v_call: TRBV9; d_call: TRBD2; cdr3_aa: CASSVDWVSGSGYNEQFF; cdr3_nt: TGTGCCAGCAGCGTAGATTGGGTCAGCGGGAGCGGTTACAATGAGCAGTTCTTC
j_call: TRBJ2-1; clone_size: .; v_call: TRBV9; d_call: .; cdr3_aa: CASSVESSYNEQFF; cdr3_nt: TGTGCCAGCAGCGTGGAGAGCTCCTACAATGAGCAGTTCTTC
j_call: TRBJ2-5; clone_size: .; v_call: TRBV28; d_call: .; cdr3_aa: CASSSWAGQTQETQYF; cdr3_nt: TGTGCCAGCAGTTCCTGGGCGGGGCAGACCCAAGAGACCCAGTACTTC
j_call: TRBJ1-4; clone_size: .; v_call: TRBV18; d_call: .; cdr3_aa: CASSPGVSNEKLFF; cdr3_nt: TGTGCCAGCTCACCCGGGGTCTCTAATGAAAAACTGTTTTTT
j_call: TRBJ1-4; clone_size: .; v_call: TRBV7-9; d_call: TRBD1; cdr3_aa: CASRSTGGPEKLFF; cdr3_nt: TGTGCCAGCAGATCTACAGGGGGCCCGGAAAAACTGTTTTTT